The clone carrying this T cell receptor beta chain occurred a few times. Trimming took off 3 bases at V and 2 bases at J, with 11 bases between the two ends. Germline assignment: CDR1 SGHNT and CDR2 YYREEE (reference sequence). The CDR3 is 14 amino acids. This entry comes from a study of molecular identifiers for immune sequencing clone quantification. Using its own MiXCR run on the PCR reads, TCRdb lists one record per CDR3 protein. This table holds about 510,000 distinct CDR3 sequences, less than 30% found once. This sequence joins TRBV5-4 and TRBJ2-5; a possible D gene is TRBD1 (6 bases). Sequences were obtained from naive CD8+ T cells from blood, with Jurkat cell RNA spiked in. The subset: FACS-sorted CD8+CD4-CCR7+CD45RA+ naive T cells. This sequence was found in a human donor in good health. Some libraries in this study had Jurkat cell RNA spiked in. The CDR3 DNA follows: TGTGCCAGCAGCTCGGGACATGGGCAAGAGACCCAGTACTTC. Its translation is CASSSGHGQETQYF. Drawing the rest from reference TRBV5-4 and TRBJ2-5, the complete variable domain is ETGVTQSPTHLIKTRGQQVTLRCSSQSGHNTVSWYQQALGQGPQFIFQYYREEENGRGNFPPRFSGLQFPNYSSELNVNALELDDSALYLCASSSGHGQETQYFGPGTRLLVL.